Each of the 30 T cell receptor beta chains below was sequenced from the same sample in a study of spatial heterogeneity in lung cancer. Stated time point: sample taken at primary tumor resection. TCRdb called the 5' RACE reads again in MiXCR, with one record for every CDR3 protein. This table has thousands of distinct CDR3 sequences, roughly 3.3% appearing once. Study-wide points: Expanded alpha and beta TCR counts within tumors tracked tumor mutation counts.

No antigens are known for them. The input for sequencing was lung tumor tissue, taken at surgery. The source is a male donor with early-stage non-small cell lung cancer.

This clonotype is judged medium-sized (0.01 to 0.1%). The rearrangement links TRBV20-1 to TRBJ2-3; 7 bases align to TRBD2. The junction had 9 bases not matched to a gene; V was cut back by 3 bases and J by 3 bases. This CDR3 contains 15 residues. CDR1 is DFQATT, CDR2 SNEGSKA, per germline (reference sequence). The CDR3 loop is CSASRTGGGTDTQYF. In DNA form, the CDR3 reads TGCAGTGCTAGTAGGACGGGGGGAGGGACAGATACGCAGTATTTT.

The sample holds many counts of this clonotype. The rearrangement links TRBV6-6 to TRBJ1-1; tentative D call: TRBD1 (5 bases). Germline V gene data show CDR1 as MNHNY and CDR2 as SVGAGI (reference sequence). The CDR3 sequence is 14 residues long. Deletions cut 6 bases from V and 4 bases from J, with 15 bases between. For the CDR3, the DNA is TGTGCCAGCAGGGTAGTTGGGGGGACCACTGAAGCTTTCTTT. Translated: CASRVVGGTTEAFF.

This clonotype counts as medium-sized. The V gene is TRBV20-1, the J gene TRBJ2-2, with D perhaps TRBD2 (6 bases). In germline, CDR1 is DFQATT, CDR2 SNEGSKA (reference sequence). This CDR3 region has 12 residues. V was shortened by 2 bases and J by 9 bases, with 10 bases between the two germline ends. The CDR3 spells CSARPAGRELFF. In nucleotides, the CDR3 is TGCAGTGCTAGACCGGCGGGGCGGGAGCTGTTTTTT.

The V gene is TRBV29-1, the J gene TRBJ2-7; no clear D gene. Germline assignment: CDR1 SQVTM and CDR2 ANQGSEA. Between the trimmed V and J ends, which lost 6 bases and 0 bases, there was a span of 9 bases. The CDR3 extends over 12 amino acids. The CDR3 coding sequence is TGCAGCGTGACCGAGCTCTCCTACGAGCAGTACTTC. Translation gives CSVTELSYEQYF.

This clonotype is medium-sized. V and J are TRBV5-1 and TRBJ2-3; 7 positions match TRBD1. Trimming removed 0 bases from V and 6 bases from J; junction bases left unmatched: 7. The CDR3 is made up of 15 amino acids. From germline, CDR1 is SGHRS and CDR2 YFSETQ. The CDR3 loop reads CASSLALTGSDTQYF. CDR3 nucleotide sequence: TGCGCCAGCAGCTTGGCCCTGACAGGGTCGGATACGCAGTATTTT.

The rearrangement joins TRBV11-2 to TRBJ1-1, with D perhaps TRBD1 (6 bases). V was clipped by 1 base and J by 4 bases, with 13 bases between them. This CDR3 is 15 amino acids long. Germline V gives CDR1 SGHAT, CDR2 FQNNGV. The CDR3 DNA reads TGTGCCAGCAGCTTAGCTGTTTGGGGGCGCACTGAAGCTTTCTTT. Protein sequence: CASSLAVWGRTEAFF.

By its share, this clonotype is medium-sized (0.01 to 0.1%). The V and J genes are TRBV20-1 and TRBJ1-5; D perhaps matches TRBD1 (6 bases). The length of the CDR3 is 17 residues. Trimming shortened V by 0 bases and J by 3 bases, and 18 bases separated the two germline ends. Germline V gene data show CDR1 as DFQATT and CDR2 as SNEGSKA (reference sequence). This chain's CDR3 is CSARESSGQGNNQPQHF. CDR3 sequence (DNA): TGCAGTGCTAGAGAGTCGTCGGGGCAGGGGAACAATCAGCCCCAGCATTTT.

In its sample, this clonotype ranks as medium-sized. The chain carries TRBV7-6 and TRBJ2-1, with TRBD1 matching over 7 bases. After removal of 6 bases from V and 8 bases from J, the junction contained 13 bases not matched to a gene. There are 15 residues in the CDR3. Looked up from germline, CDR1 is SGHVS and CDR2 is FNYEAQ. CDR3 loop: CASRSEGQSSHEQFF. DNA for the CDR3: TGTGCCAGCAGGTCCGAGGGACAGAGTTCGCATGAGCAGTTCTTC.

This clonotype is classed as medium-sized. The CDR3 spells CASSLVSGRVYEQYF. The CDR3 nucleotides read TGTGCCAGCAGCTTAGTTTCGGGCAGGGTCTACGAGCAGTACTTC. The chain links TRBV7-9 to TRBJ2-7; weak D call: TRBD1 (5 bases). The CDR3 contains 15 residues. Per germline, CDR1 SEHNR and CDR2 FQNEAQ (reference sequence). Trimming shortened V by 1 base and J by 3 bases, and 13 bases separated the two germline ends.

This clonotype is medium-sized by share. The chain links TRBV2 to TRBJ2-1, with D unclear. Per germline, CDR1 SNHLY and CDR2 FYNNEI. V gave up 7 bases and J gave up 4 bases, with 11 bases separating them. This CDR3 has 13 residues. CDR3 coding DNA: TGTGCCAGCATCCGATACGTTTACAATGAGCAGTTCTTC. This codes for CASIRYVYNEQFF.

Judged by abundance, this clonotype is large. The chain has TRBV5-5 and TRBJ1-1; D uncertain. With 5 bases removed from V and 0 bases from J, the gap between germline ends came to 8 bases. Germline V gene sequence: CDR1 SGHKS, CDR2 YYEKEE (reference sequence). The CDR3 totals 13 residues. CDR3 nucleotide sequence: TGTGCCAGCAGAAGAGACCTGAACACTGAAGCTTTCTTT. As protein: CASRRDLNTEAFF. The full variable domain, completed using reference TRBV5-5 and TRBJ1-1, is DAGVTQSPTHLIKTRGQQVTLRCSPISGHKSVSWYQQVLGQGPQFIFQYYEKEERGRGNFPDRFSARQFPNYSSELNVNALLLGDSALYLCASRRDLNTEAFFGQGTRLTVV.

This clonotype was detected only a few times. V gene TRBV20-1 combines with J gene TRBJ2-3; a weak D match, TRBD2 (7 bases). V was shortened by 6 bases and J by 9 bases, with 19 bases between the two germline ends. Germline CDR1 DFQATT, CDR2 SNEGSKA (reference sequence). The CDR3 is 13 residues long. CDR3 coding DNA: TGCAGTGCGGGAGCGGGGAATACAGGGACGCAGTATTTT. This codes for CSAGAGNTGTQYF.

The table lists this clonotype with a few counts. This rearrangement joins TRBV5-4 to TRBJ1-2; D unclear. Trimming took 1 base from V and 4 from J, leaving 8 bases between them. Germline CDR1 is SGHNT and CDR2 is YYREEE (reference sequence). CDR3 length: 13 residues. The CDR3 nucleotides read TGTGCCAGCAGCTTGATGGGGTCCTATGGCTACACCTTC. It is translated as CASSLMGSYGYTF. The full variable domain, its missing parts supplied by reference TRBV5-4 and TRBJ1-2, is ETGVTQSPTHLIKTRGQQVTLRCSSQSGHNTVSWYQQALGQGPQFIFQYYREEENGRGNFPPRFSGLQFPNYSSELNVNALELDDSALYLCASSLMGSYGYTFGSGTRLTVV.

By share of the sample, this clonotype is medium-sized. V gene TRBV18 combines with J gene TRBJ1-4, with D hard to call. The CDR3 consists of 14 residues. Trimming stripped 1 base from V and 4 bases from J, with 7 bases between. CDR1 and CDR2 (germline): KGHSH, LQKENI. The CDR3 DNA reads TGTGCCAGCTCACCACTAGGGCGTAATGAAAAACTGTTTTTT. Translated: CASSPLGRNEKLFF.

Relative to its sample, this clonotype is medium-sized. The CDR3 coding sequence is TGTGCCAGCAGCCCTAGGGACACCCTCGGGGAGACCCAGTACTTC. Protein product: CASSPRDTLGETQYF. The chain combines TRBV12-3 or TRBV12-4 with TRBJ2-5, with D possibly being TRBD1 (6 bases). The CDR3 contains 15 residues. Trimming removed 6 bases from V and 5 bases from J, with 19 bases in between.

This clonotype was recorded many times. This chain connects TRBV2 to TRBJ2-4; 7 nucleotides agree with TRBD1. The CDR3 has 12 amino acids. J lost 1 base, V lost 9 bases, and 0 bases had no gene match. Looked up from germline, CDR1 is SNHLY and CDR2 is FYNNEI. The CDR3 region has the DNA TGTGCCAGGACAGGGGCCAAAAACATTCAGTACTTC. Translation gives CARTGAKNIQYF.

By sample fraction, this clonotype is medium-sized. The rearrangement uses TRBV27 and TRBJ1-2, with 8 bases lining up with TRBD1. Trimming cost V 5 bases and J 8 bases; bases outside gene matches: 19. This CDR3 is built from 17 residues. The germline V gene encodes CDR1 MNHEY and CDR2 SMNVEV (reference sequence). The CDR3: CASSPLGSGGTEDGYTF. CDR3 DNA: TGTGCCAGCAGTCCGCTGGGGTCAGGGGGCACGGAGGACGGCTACACCTTC.

This clonotype was seen at least ten times. Just one base apart from a much larger clone, this may be a read error. This chain links TRBV5-1 with TRBJ2-6; D ambiguous. This CDR3 contains 15 residues. Per the germline V gene, CDR1 is SGHRS and CDR2 is YFSETQ. Here the CDR3 reads CTSSSQTPGANVLTF. CDR3 sequence (DNA): TGCACCAGCAGCTCACAGACTCCTGGGGCCAACGTCCTGACTTTC. The full variable domain, its missing parts supplied by reference TRBV5-1 and TRBJ2-6, is KAGVTQTPRYLIKTRGQQVTLSCSPISGHRSVSWYQQTPGQGLQFLFEYFSETQRNKGNFPGRFSGRQFSNSRSEMNVSTLELGDSALYLCTSSSQTPGANVLTFGAGSRLTVL.

This clonotype is medium-sized in the sample. This chain uses TRBV5-4 with TRBJ1-2; 11 bases line up with TRBD1. The CDR3 length is 16 residues. V lost 3 bases and J lost 4; bases outside the gene matches: 8. The germline CDR1 and CDR2 sequences are SGHNT and YYREEE (reference sequence). CDR3 sequence: CASSSPGQGDPYGYTF. The CDR3 nucleotides read TGTGCCAGCAGCTCACCGGGACAGGGGGATCCCTATGGCTACACCTTC.

This clonotype is judged medium-sized. The rearrangement uses TRBV28 and TRBJ2-3, with TRBD1 identical over 7 bases. This CDR3 comprises 15 residues. Losses at the gene ends were 5 bases for V and 4 bases for J; bases not matched to a gene: 9. Germline V gives CDR1 MDHEN, CDR2 SYDVKM. The CDR3 DNA sequence: TGTGCCAGCAGTGAAAACAGGGGTTCAGCAGATACGCAGTATTTT. Translated: CASSENRGSADTQYF. Full variable domain (missing parts from reference TRBV28 and TRBJ2-3): DVKVTQSSRYLVKRTGEKVFLECVQDMDHENMFWYRQDPGLGLRLIYFSYDVKMKEKGDIPEGYSVSREKKERFSLILESASTNQTSMYLCASSENRGSADTQYFGPGTRLTVL.

This clonotype is medium-sized (0.01 to 0.1%). The J gene is TRBJ2-5, the V gene TRBV6-2 or TRBV6-3; D gene unclear. Trimming stripped 2 bases from V and 3 bases from J, with 7 bases between. CDR3 length: 13 residues. The germline V gene encodes CDR1 MNHEY and CDR2 SVGEGT. This chain's CDR3 is CASSYGREETQYF. The CDR3 DNA reads TGTGCCAGCAGTTACGGACGGGAAGAGACCCAGTACTTC.

Ten or more counts support this clonotype. This chain connects TRBV20-1 to TRBJ1-2; 7 bases align to TRBD1. J was trimmed by 4 bases and V by 1 base; bases with no gene match: 6. The CDR3 spans 14 residues. Germline V gene data show CDR1 as DFQATT and CDR2 as SNEGSKA (reference sequence). The CDR3 bases are TGCAGTGCTAGAGCCGGGACAGATGGCTATGGCTACACCTTC. The encoded protein is CSARAGTDGYGYTF.

The genes are TRBV6-1 and TRBJ2-6; TRBD1 might be the D (5 bases). Trimming took 8 bases from V and 4 from J, leaving 12 bases between them. This CDR3 is 14 amino acids long. Germline V gene data show CDR1 as MNHNS and CDR2 as SASEGT. The DNA for the CDR3 is TGTGCCAGCCAAGGGGTGTTCGGGGCCAACGTCCTGACTTTC. Its protein is CASQGVFGANVLTF.

This clonotype is judged medium-sized. The V and J genes are TRBV5-6 and TRBJ1-5; the match to TRBD1 covers 8 bases. The J segment lost 7 bases and the V segment lost 2 bases, leaving 5 bases of the junction unmatched. The CDR3 runs to 14 residues. CDR1 is SGHDT and CDR2 is YYEEEE in the germline V gene. The CDR3 spells CASSFGQGGQPQHF. The CDR3, as DNA: TGTGCCAGCAGCTTTGGACAGGGCGGGCAGCCCCAGCATTTT.

This clonotype was counted ten times or more. The chain is built from TRBV2 and TRBJ2-7; D not certain. V lost 3 bases to trimming and J lost 5 bases, with 5 bases between them. The CDR3 has 11 residues. Germline assignment: CDR1 SNHLY and CDR2 FYNNEI. CDR3 in DNA: TGTGCCAGCAGTGACTGGGACGAGCAGTACTTC. It is translated as CASSDWDEQYF.

The sample holds many counts of this clonotype. The rearrangement uses TRBV12-3 or TRBV12-4 and TRBJ1-2; 7 nucleotides agree with TRBD1. J gave up 10 bases and V 6 bases, and 8 bases lay outside the gene matches. The CDR3 covers 12 residues. The CDR3 DNA reads as TGTGCCAGCAGCCGGGACAGCGAGAACTACACCTTC. Translated: CASSRDSENYTF.

By proportion, this clonotype is medium-sized (0.01 to 0.1%). CDR3 region: CASSLPIAGAETQYF. DNA of the CDR3: TGTGCCAGCAGTTTACCCATCGCGGGCGCGGAGACCCAGTACTTC. The chain is built from TRBV28 and TRBJ2-5, with D possibly matching TRBD2 (5 bases). V dropped 2 bases and J dropped 5 bases, with 15 bases sitting between them. There are 15 residues in the CDR3. Germline V lookup: CDR1 MDHEN, CDR2 SYDVKM.

The table lists this clonotype with many counts. This chain connects TRBV4-3 to TRBJ1-2; 8 bases map to TRBD1. J gave up 4 bases and V 0 bases, and 7 bases lay outside the gene matches. The CDR3 totals 16 residues. Germline CDR1 is LGHNA and CDR2 is YSLEER. The CDR3 here is CASSQDSPGGSYGYTF. CDR3 nucleotides: TGCGCCAGCAGCCAAGATTCACCAGGGGGCAGCTATGGCTACACCTTC.

This clonotype has ten or more counts. The chain recombines TRBV6-2 or TRBV6-3 with TRBJ1-2; 8 bases agree with TRBD1. The J segment lost 4 bases and the V segment lost 5 bases, leaving 9 bases of the junction unmatched. Germline V CDR1 and CDR2: MNHEY, SVGEGT. CDR3 size: 15 residues. The CDR3 nucleotides read TGTGCCAGCAGTCCGGGACAGGTTATTGGCTATGGCTACACCTTC. This gives the protein CASSPGQVIGYGYTF.

This clonotype was detected ten times or more. The chain carries TRBV10-3 and TRBJ1-1; TRBD1 might be the D (5 bases). Deletions cut 6 bases from V and 0 bases from J, with 17 bases between. This CDR3 is 16 amino acids long. Germline loops: CDR1 ENHRY, CDR2 SYGVKD. CDR3 region: CAIRSPRGGMNTEAFF. CDR3 nucleotide sequence: TGTGCCATCAGGTCTCCGCGTGGGGGAATGAACACTGAAGCTTTCTTT.